The present TCR beta chain was sequenced within a study of beta chain features in type 1 diabetes. It was via CD45RO/CCR7/CD25/CD127/CD95/CD27 that CD4+ naive, central memory, regulatory and stem cell-like memory cells were sorted. In germline, CDR1 is MNHEY, CDR2 SVGAGI. V was cut by 6 bases and J by 1 base, with 9 bases left in between. CDR3 size: 13 residues. Overall study results and limits: Since sequencing was performed on cDNA, cells with high TCR expression could be over-represented. Naive, central memory and Treg TCRB repertoires appeared more alike in patients than in healthy donors. When VDJ junctions were examined, type 1 diabetes patients showed fewer insertions and more deletions. TCRB CDR3 length was moderately but significantly reduced in all four CD4+ subsets of Type 1 diabetes patients.

In the case of this clone: Its antigen is still unknown.

The isolated RNA, all of it, was reverse transcribed, so expressed TCRB transcripts were what got sequenced. Some clones are missing from TCRdb's copy, which holds only in-frame ones; the method was immunoSEQ multiplex PCR. The repertoire includes fewer than 300,000 clones, 11% of them detected once, and roughly 0.017% sits in the top ten. The sequence came from a man aged 30 to 39 with type 1 diabetes. Specimen: naive CD4+ T cells from blood. This rearrangement joins TRBV6-5 to TRBJ1-1; D is undetermined. CDR3 sequence (DNA): TGTGCCAGCAGGTTGACACAGAACACTGAAGCTTTCTTT. Protein: CASRLTQNTEAFF.